This T cell receptor (beta chain) was identified during a study of CD8 T cells in Susac syndrome. The ends were cut back, 0 bases at V and 0 bases at J, with 9 bases in the middle. The CDR3 has 15 amino acids. The germline CDR1 and CDR2 sequences are MNHEY and SMNVEV (reference sequence). This clonotype was found a few times. RNA was extracted with the RNeasy kit, and a quantity of about 0.45 to 1 ug was reverse transcribed using random hexamers. Each CDR3 protein is one row after TCRdb ran MiXCR on the immunoSEQ multiplex PCR reads. Of approximately 280,000 distinct CDR3 sequences listed, more than 75% are singletons.

The receptor was derived from a human donor with multiple sclerosis. Sample: CD8+ T cells from PBMCs. This sequence joins TRBV27 and TRBJ2-7, with D maybe TRBD1 (6 bases). CDR3 loop: CASSLSGARSYEQYF. The CDR3 DNA reads as TGTGCCAGCAGTTTATCGGGGGCCCGCTCCTACGAGCAGTACTTC.